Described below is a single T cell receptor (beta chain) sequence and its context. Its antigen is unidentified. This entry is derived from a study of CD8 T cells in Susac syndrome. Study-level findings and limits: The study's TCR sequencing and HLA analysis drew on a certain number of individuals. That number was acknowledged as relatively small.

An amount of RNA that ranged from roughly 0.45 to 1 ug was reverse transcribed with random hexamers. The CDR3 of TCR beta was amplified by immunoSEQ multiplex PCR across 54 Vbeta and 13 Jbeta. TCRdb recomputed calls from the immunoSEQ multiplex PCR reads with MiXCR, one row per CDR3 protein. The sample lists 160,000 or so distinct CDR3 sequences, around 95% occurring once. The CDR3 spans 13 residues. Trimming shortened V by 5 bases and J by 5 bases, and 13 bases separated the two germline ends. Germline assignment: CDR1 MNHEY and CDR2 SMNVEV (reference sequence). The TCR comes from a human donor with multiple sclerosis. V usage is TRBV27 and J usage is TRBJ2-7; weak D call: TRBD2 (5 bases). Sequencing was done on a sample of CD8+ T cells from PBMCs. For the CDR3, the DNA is TGTGCCAGCAGTCTAACTAGGGTCCACGAGCAGTACTTC. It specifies CASSLTRVHEQYF.